Listed here are 2 T cell receptor beta chains from one sample, sequenced in a study of T cells in Graves' hyperthyroidism and ophthalmopathy. Amplification yielded TCR beta CDR3 regions, with RNA transcripts as the source. HTBI primers were used for first-round RT-PCR of the TCR CDR3. TCRdb passed the multiplex PCR reads through MiXCR, listing each CDR3 protein once. The table shows about 290,000 distinct CDR3 sequences, with approximately 13% occurring only once. Specimen: blood. These receptors all come from a middle-aged woman with Graves' hyperthyroidism.

This clonotype was counted at least ten times. The genes are TRBV2 and TRBJ2-7; D is unresolved. Germline CDR1 SNHLY, CDR2 FYNNEI. This CDR3 spans 14 amino acids. V lost 4 bases, J lost 0 bases, and 10 bases lay in between. The CDR3 DNA reads TGTGCCAGCAGTGCGGATTATAGCTCCTACGAGCAGTACTTC. Its protein is CASSADYSSYEQYF.

J is TRBJ2-1 and V is TRBV20-1; 15 bases align to TRBD2. Unmatched junction bases numbered 5, after V lost 5 bases and J lost 9 bases. The germline gives CDR1 DFQATT, CDR2 SNEGSKA (reference sequence). The CDR3 loop spans 14 amino acids. The DNA of the CDR3 is TGCAGTGCTCGATGGACTAGCGGGAGGGGTGAGCAGTTCTTC. Translated, it gives CSARWTSGRGEQFF.